Listed below are T cell receptor beta chains from one sample, sequenced in a study of blood T cell repertoires in COVID-19. TCRdb's table, derived via immunoSEQ multiplex PCR, lists solely in-frame clones and lacks some. The table records tens of thousands of clones, approximately 84% of them present only once. Material: peripheral blood. The receptors stem from a human donor with active COVID-19. The donor label of this sample is uncertain. Each CDR3 is given with its conserved first and last residue.

j_call | cdr3_length | v_call | cdr3_aa
TRBJ2-7 | 14 | TRBV6-6 | CASSYVAGGFEQYF
TRBJ2-7 | 16 | TRBV19 | CASMTRGQGESYEQYF
TRBJ2-1 | 13 | TRBV18 | CASSPSRNNEQFF
TRBJ2-7 | 15 | TRBV9 | CASSVGGGTYYEQYF
TRBJ1-1 | 14 | TRBV19 | CASTLRDRDTEAFF
TRBJ2-2 | 13 | TRBV7-2 | CASSLPGIGELFF
TRBJ2-1 | 11 | TRBV2 | CASTSYNEQFF
TRBJ2-3 | 16 | TRBV5-5 | CASSLGQGVSVDTQYF
TRBJ2-5 | 16 | TRBV14 | CASSQDVGLGFETQYF
TRBJ1-5 | 14 | TRBV28 | CASSSDRANQPQHF
TRBJ2-5 | 13 | TRBV12-3/TRBV12-4 | CASSPDYQETQYF
TRBJ2-7 | 15 | TRBV6-5 | CASSYFPGQVYEQYF
TRBJ1-1 | 13 | TRBV3-1/TRBV3-2 | CASSQEGLSEAFF
TRBJ1-3 | 14 | TRBV20-1 | CSASASGAGNTIYF
TRBJ2-3 | 14 | TRBV24-1 | CATSGRGSTDTQYF
TRBJ2-5 | 19 | TRBV7-2 | CASSQESGGTGDLQETQYF
TRBJ2-7 | 11 | TRBV5-6 | CASSLSSEQYF
TRBJ2-7 | 16 | TRBV3-1/TRBV3-2 | CASSQDRGTLTYEQYF
TRBJ1-2 | 14 | TRBV5-1 | CASSLQRGRDGYTF
TRBJ2-7 | 16 | TRBV5-4 | CASSSPQGGALREQYF
TRBJ1-1 | 12 | TRBV6-5 | CASSYRNTEAFF
TRBJ2-5 | 17 | TRBV18 | CASSQNSRGGQGETQYF
TRBJ1-3 | 17 | TRBV6-4 | CASSEEGQGHSGNTIYF
TRBJ1-5 | 13 | TRBV6-1 | CASSEYLDQPQHF
TRBJ2-7 | 13 | TRBV19 | CASSWTGRDEQYF
TRBJ1-4 | 13 | TRBV4-3 | CASSQDNGGKLFF
TRBJ2-1 | 15 | TRBV6-2/TRBV6-3 | CASSYARRAVGEQFF
TRBJ1-6 | 14 | TRBV9 | CASSETGENSPLHF
TRBJ2-2 | 14 | TRBV7-3 | CASSAQVNTGELFF
TRBJ1-4 | 16 | TRBV5-8 | CASSNPRTGKVGKLFF
TRBJ1-1 | 15 | TRBV6-1 | CASSELDRANTEAFF
TRBJ2-6 | 18 | TRBV18 | CASSPQTGAYSGANVLTF